The T cell receptor (beta chain) described here comes from a study of blood T cell repertoires in COVID-19. Overall study context: Researchers got acute and convalescent COVID-19 samples from the United States, Italy and Spain. PBMCs, B-cell-depleted T cells, or T cells were the source of the cDNA or gDNA that made up the material.

Germline V gene lookup returns CDR1 MDHEN and CDR2 SYDVKM. The length of the CDR3 is 17 residues. V lost 3 bases, J lost 0 bases, and 10 bases stayed unmatched. Original processing methods: How many nucleated cells were present was estimated from reference gene primer amplification. Profiling relied on immunoSEQ multiplex PCR, and the TCRdb table lists in-frame clones only, not all of them. V and J calls and clone size are given by that table; D and trimming were obtained from the DNA. The sample has 60,000 to 70,000 clones, about 91% seen once; the top ten hold roughly 14%. Material: peripheral blood. This clonotype was sampled from a human donor with active COVID-19. The donor label of this sample is uncertain. The chain links TRBV28 to TRBJ2-7; 8 nucleotides align to TRBD2. The CDR3 nucleotides read TGTGCCAGCAGTTTTTACGAGACTAGCGCGTACTCCTACGAGCAGTACTTC. This translates into CASSFYETSAYSYEQYF.